A selection of T cell receptor beta chains follows, all from one sample in a study of T cells in Graves' hyperthyroidism and ophthalmopathy. TCRdb ran MiXCR on the multiplex PCR reads and lists one entry per CDR3 protein. The sample lists roughly 300,000 distinct CDR3 sequences, approximately 22% seen once, with about 50% in the top ten. Specimen: blood. The receptor source for this set is a woman aged 50 to 65 with Graves' hyperthyroidism. Each CDR3 is given with its conserved first and last residue. A D gene is named only where the DNA matches it firmly. The size field is filled for only some rows; it gives once, few, many or a size class.

CDR3aa: CASSSRDRDIGELFF; CDR3nt: TGTGCCAGCAGCTCCCGGGACAGGGATATCGGGGAGCTGTTTTTT; v_gene: TRBV5-6; d_gene: TRBD1; abundance: -; j_gene: TRBJ2-2
CDR3aa: CASSFFASYEQYF; CDR3nt: TGTGCCAGCAGCTTTTTTGCCTCCTACGAGCAGTACTTC; v_gene: TRBV5-6; d_gene: -; abundance: many; j_gene: TRBJ2-7
CDR3aa: CASSHGDRLKSFEKLFF; CDR3nt: TGTGCCAGTAGCCATGGAGACAGGTTGAAATCGTTTGAAAAACTGTTTTTT; v_gene: TRBV19; d_gene: -; abundance: once; j_gene: TRBJ1-4
CDR3aa: CASSRGQRATNEKLFF; CDR3nt: TGTGCCAGTAGCCGCGGGCAAAGAGCAACTAATGAAAAACTGTTTTTT; v_gene: TRBV19; d_gene: -; abundance: few; j_gene: TRBJ1-4
CDR3aa: CAWRGTSGVLETQYF; CDR3nt: TGTGCCTGGAGGGGGACTAGCGGGGTCCTGGAGACCCAGTACTTC; v_gene: TRBV30; d_gene: TRBD2; abundance: -; j_gene: TRBJ2-5
CDR3aa: CACRDRGANYGYTF; CDR3nt: TGTGCCTGCCGGGACAGGGGGGCTAACTATGGCTACACCTTC; v_gene: TRBV30; d_gene: TRBD1; abundance: many; j_gene: TRBJ1-2
CDR3aa: CSVGGLAADTQYF; CDR3nt: TGCAGCGTTGGAGGACTAGCTGCCGATACGCAGTATTTT; v_gene: TRBV29-1; d_gene: TRBD2; abundance: many; j_gene: TRBJ2-3
CDR3aa: CASSLFSGLAAYNEQFF; CDR3nt: TGTGCCAGCAGCTTATTTTCAGGACTAGCGGCCTACAATGAGCAGTTCTTC; v_gene: TRBV7-9; d_gene: TRBD2; abundance: many; j_gene: TRBJ2-1
CDR3aa: CASSATGGEMSANTGELFF; CDR3nt: TGTGCCAGCAGCGCAACAGGGGGCGAAATGAGCGCGAACACCGGGGAGCTGTTTTTT; v_gene: TRBV9; d_gene: TRBD1; abundance: -; j_gene: TRBJ2-2
CDR3aa: CAWSASTGKLFF; CDR3nt: TGTGCCTGGAGCGCCTCGACAGGGAAACTGTTTTTT; v_gene: TRBV30; d_gene: TRBD1; abundance: many; j_gene: TRBJ1-4
CDR3aa: CASLGQGILHF; CDR3nt: TGTGCCAGCCTTGGCCAAGGGATCCTCCACTTT; v_gene: TRBV6-8; d_gene: -; abundance: few; j_gene: TRBJ1-6
CDR3aa: CASRQDRGLETQYF; CDR3nt: TGTGCCAGCAGGCAGGACAGGGGGCTAGAGACCCAGTACTTC; v_gene: TRBV2; d_gene: TRBD1; abundance: many; j_gene: TRBJ2-5
CDR3aa: CASSLGTSGVAGELFF; CDR3nt: TGTGCCAGCAGTTTAGGTACTAGCGGGGTCGCCGGGGAGCTGTTTTTT; v_gene: TRBV12-3/TRBV12-4; d_gene: TRBD2; abundance: many; j_gene: TRBJ2-2
CDR3aa: CASSDSGASGYTF; CDR3nt: TGTGCCAGCAGTGATTCGGGGGCTAGTGGCTACACCTTC; v_gene: TRBV6-4; d_gene: -; abundance: -; j_gene: TRBJ1-2
CDR3aa: CSTSPGGLLRDRVGETQYF; CDR3nt: TGCAGTACCTCCCCAGGGGGCCTGTTACGAGATAGGGTGGGAGAGACCCAGTACTTC; v_gene: TRBV20-1; d_gene: TRBD1; abundance: -; j_gene: TRBJ2-5
CDR3aa: CASSQDRGRGQPQHF; CDR3nt: TGCGCCAGCAGCCAAGATCGTGGCAGAGGGCAGCCCCAGCATTTT; v_gene: TRBV4-1; d_gene: -; abundance: -; j_gene: TRBJ1-5
CDR3aa: CSVENTGPSGGYTF; CDR3nt: TGCAGCGTTGAAAATACAGGGCCCTCTGGGGGCTACACCTTC; v_gene: TRBV29-1; d_gene: -; abundance: few; j_gene: TRBJ1-2
CDR3aa: CAARALGANYGYTF; CDR3nt: TGTGCCGCCCGGGCTCTGGGGGCTAACTATGGCTACACCTTC; v_gene: TRBV10-3; d_gene: -; abundance: -; j_gene: TRBJ1-2
CDR3aa: CASSWTPGLANTGELFF; CDR3nt: TGTGCCAGCAGTTGGACTCCGGGACTAGCGAACACCGGGGAGCTGTTTTTT; v_gene: TRBV6-2/TRBV6-3; d_gene: TRBD2; abundance: -; j_gene: TRBJ2-2
CDR3aa: CASSPLGLTNEKLFF; CDR3nt: TGTGCCAGCAGCCCCTTGGGGCTTACTAATGAAAAACTGTTTTTT; v_gene: TRBV3-1; d_gene: -; abundance: few; j_gene: TRBJ1-4
CDR3aa: CASSLGLPGLALYNEQFF; CDR3nt: TGTGCCAGCAGCTTAGGTCTGCCGGGACTAGCGCTCTACAATGAGCAGTTCTTC; v_gene: TRBV11-2; d_gene: TRBD2; abundance: many; j_gene: TRBJ2-1
CDR3aa: CASRGGQGSPEAFF; CDR3nt: TGTGCCAGTAGGGGGGGACAGGGGAGCCCTGAAGCTTTCTTT; v_gene: TRBV19; d_gene: TRBD1; abundance: -; j_gene: TRBJ1-1
CDR3aa: CASSPGVAASPLHF; CDR3nt: TGCGCCAGCAGCCCAGGGGTGGCCGCCTCACCCCTCCACTTT; v_gene: TRBV10-2; d_gene: -; abundance: -; j_gene: TRBJ1-6
CDR3aa: CASSLLGASYEQYF; CDR3nt: TGTGCCAGCAGTTTACTTGGGGCCTCCTACGAGCAGTACTTC; v_gene: TRBV28; d_gene: -; abundance: -; j_gene: TRBJ2-7